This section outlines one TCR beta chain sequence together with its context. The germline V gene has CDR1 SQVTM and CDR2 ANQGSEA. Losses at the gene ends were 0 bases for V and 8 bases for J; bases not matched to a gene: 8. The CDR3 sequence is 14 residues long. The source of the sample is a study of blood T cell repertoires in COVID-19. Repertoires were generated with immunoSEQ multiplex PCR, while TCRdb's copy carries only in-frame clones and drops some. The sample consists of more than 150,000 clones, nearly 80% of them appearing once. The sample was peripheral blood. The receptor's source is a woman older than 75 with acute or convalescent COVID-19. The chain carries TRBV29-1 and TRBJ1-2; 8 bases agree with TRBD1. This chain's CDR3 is CSVEERGRGQGYTF. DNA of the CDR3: TGCAGCGTTGAAGAAAGGGGCAGGGGGCAAGGCTACACCTTC.